This entry concerns a single T cell receptor beta chain. The antigen remains unidentified. These data belong to a study of T cell responses to AZD1222 COVID-19 vaccine. Broader study findings: Clonal diversity was possibly underestimated, and the donors were mostly white British, with more females.

Profiling relied on immunoSEQ multiplex PCR, and the TCRdb table lists in-frame clones only, not all of them. The top ten hold approximately 3% of the sample, which has 95,000 to 120,000 clones, about 92% seen once. This TCR was sampled from an adult in good health. The input for sequencing was peripheral blood, taken on day 0 of MenACWY control vaccination.

The CDR3, as DNA: TGTGCCAGCAGTGAAGGAGGGGCGAAAATGAATCAGCCCCAGCATTTT. Its translation is CASSEGGAKMNQPQHF. The rearrangement uses TRBV2 and TRBJ1-5; a weak D match, TRBD1 (5 bases). The V gene's germline CDR1 is SNHLY and CDR2 FYNNEI. The CDR3 is 16 residues long. V was pared by 1 base and J by 4 bases, with 14 bases between.